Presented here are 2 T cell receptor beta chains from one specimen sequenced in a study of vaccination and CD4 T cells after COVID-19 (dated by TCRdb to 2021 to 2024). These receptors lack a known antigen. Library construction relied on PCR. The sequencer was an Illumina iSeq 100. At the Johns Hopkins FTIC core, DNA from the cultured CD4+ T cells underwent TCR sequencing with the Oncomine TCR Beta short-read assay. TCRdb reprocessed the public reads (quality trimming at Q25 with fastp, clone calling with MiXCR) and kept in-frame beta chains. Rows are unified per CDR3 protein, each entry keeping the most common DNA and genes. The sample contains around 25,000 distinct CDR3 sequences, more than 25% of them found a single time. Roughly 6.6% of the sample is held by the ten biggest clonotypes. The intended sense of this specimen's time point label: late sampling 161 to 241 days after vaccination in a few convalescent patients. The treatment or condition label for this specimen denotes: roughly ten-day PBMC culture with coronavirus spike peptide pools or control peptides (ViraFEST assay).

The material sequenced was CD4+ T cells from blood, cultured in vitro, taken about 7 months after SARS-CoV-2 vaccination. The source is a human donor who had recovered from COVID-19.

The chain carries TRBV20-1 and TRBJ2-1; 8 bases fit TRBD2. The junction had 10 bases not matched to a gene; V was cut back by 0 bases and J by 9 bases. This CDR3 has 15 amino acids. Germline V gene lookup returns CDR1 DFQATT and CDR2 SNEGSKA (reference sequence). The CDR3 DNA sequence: TGCAGTGCTAGAGACTGGGGTAGCGGGATCAGTGAGCAGTTCTTC. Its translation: CSARDWGSGISEQFF.

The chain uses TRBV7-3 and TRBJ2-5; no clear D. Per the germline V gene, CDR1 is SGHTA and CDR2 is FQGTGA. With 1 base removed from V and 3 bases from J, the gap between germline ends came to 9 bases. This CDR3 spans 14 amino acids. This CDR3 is CASSLSGGEETQYF. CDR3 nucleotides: TGTGCCAGCAGCTTAAGCGGTGGGGAAGAGACCCAGTACTTC.